This T cell receptor (beta chain) emerged from a study of CD8+ T cells in alopecia areata. Whole-study context: Twice daily, treated patients received 5 to 10 mg of oral tofacitinib.

In each case, RNA was isolated and then reverse transcribed into cDNA as the sequencing template. The repertoire was sequenced with immunoSEQ multiplex PCR; TCRdb's copy has only in-frame clones and lacks some. This sample yields 200,000 or so clones, of which over 45% are seen a single time; roughly 5% belongs to the top ten. Concerning this clone: Its specificity is unknown.

As for treatment: oral pan-JAK inhibitor, 5-10 mg twice daily. Whole-study findings and limits: Unlike in mice, where it was clearer, TCR sharing across patients was less clear, possibly HLA-related. For lesional scalp, especially alopecia totalis/universalis, clonality was higher than in normal scalp. When scalp samples are sequenced, resident alphabeta T cells of normal skin are also captured.

The CDR3 has 13 residues. Germline loops: CDR1 SGDLS, CDR2 YYNGEE. V lost 0 bases and J 4 bases, leaving 6 bases between the germline ends. The rearrangement joins TRBV9 to TRBJ2-3; D is uncertain. The source of this sequence is a human donor with alopecia areata. The material was CD4+ T cells sorted from blood, obtained at week 24, from a patient treated with tofacitinib. In DNA, the CDR3 is TGTGCCAGCAGCGTAGGAAATGCAGATACGCAGTATTTT. Translating it yields CASSVGNADTQYF.